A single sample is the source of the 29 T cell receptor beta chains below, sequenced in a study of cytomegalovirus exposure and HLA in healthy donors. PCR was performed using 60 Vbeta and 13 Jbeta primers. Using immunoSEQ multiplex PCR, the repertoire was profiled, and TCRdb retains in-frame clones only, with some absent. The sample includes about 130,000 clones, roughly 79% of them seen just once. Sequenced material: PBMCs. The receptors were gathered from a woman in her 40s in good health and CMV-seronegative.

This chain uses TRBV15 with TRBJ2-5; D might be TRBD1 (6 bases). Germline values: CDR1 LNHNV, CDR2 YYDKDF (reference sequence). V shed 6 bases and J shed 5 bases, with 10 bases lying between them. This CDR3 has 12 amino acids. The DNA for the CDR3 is TGTGCCACCAGGGGACATAGGGAGACCCAGTACTTC. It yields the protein CATRGHRETQYF.

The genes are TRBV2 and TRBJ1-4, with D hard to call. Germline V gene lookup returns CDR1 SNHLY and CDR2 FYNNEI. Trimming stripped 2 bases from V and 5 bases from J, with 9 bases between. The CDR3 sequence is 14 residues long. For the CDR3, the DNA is TGTGCCAGCAGTGAACACAGCTTCAATGAAAAACTGTTTTTT. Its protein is CASSEHSFNEKLFF.

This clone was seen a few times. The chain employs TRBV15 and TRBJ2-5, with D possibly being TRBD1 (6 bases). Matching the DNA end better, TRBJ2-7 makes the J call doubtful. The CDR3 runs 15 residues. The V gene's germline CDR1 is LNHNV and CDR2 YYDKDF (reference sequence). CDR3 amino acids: CATSRDLGQDYEQYF. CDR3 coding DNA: TGTGCCACCAGCAGGGATTTGGGACAAGACTACGAGCAGTACTTC.

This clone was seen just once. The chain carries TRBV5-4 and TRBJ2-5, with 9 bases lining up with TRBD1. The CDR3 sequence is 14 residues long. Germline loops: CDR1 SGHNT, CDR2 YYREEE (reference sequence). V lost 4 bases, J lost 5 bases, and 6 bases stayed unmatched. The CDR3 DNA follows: TGTGCCAGCAGCGTGACAGGGGGTATGGAGACCCAGTACTTC. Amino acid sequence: CASSVTGGMETQYF.

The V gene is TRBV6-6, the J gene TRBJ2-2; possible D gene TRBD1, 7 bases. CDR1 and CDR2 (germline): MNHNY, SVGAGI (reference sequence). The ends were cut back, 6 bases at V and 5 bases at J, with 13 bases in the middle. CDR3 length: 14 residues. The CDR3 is CASREGARTGELFF. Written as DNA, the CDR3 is TGTGCCAGCAGGGAGGGGGCGCGGACCGGGGAGCTGTTTTTT.

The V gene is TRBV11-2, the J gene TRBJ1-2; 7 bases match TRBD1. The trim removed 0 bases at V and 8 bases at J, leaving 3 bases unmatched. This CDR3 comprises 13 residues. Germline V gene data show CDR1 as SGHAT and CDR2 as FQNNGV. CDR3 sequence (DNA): TGTGCCAGCAGCTTAGATCACAGGGGAGGCTACACCTTC. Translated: CASSLDHRGGYTF.

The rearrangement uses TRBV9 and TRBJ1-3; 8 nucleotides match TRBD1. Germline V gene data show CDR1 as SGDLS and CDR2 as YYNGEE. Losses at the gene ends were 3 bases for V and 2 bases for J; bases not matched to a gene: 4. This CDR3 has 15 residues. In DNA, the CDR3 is TGTGCCAGCAGCGACAGGGGGTCGACTGGAAACACCATATATTTT. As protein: CASSDRGSTGNTIYF.

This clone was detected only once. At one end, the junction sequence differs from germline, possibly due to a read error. This CDR3 is CASSISGSGANGLTF. CDR3 DNA sequence: TGTGCCAGTAGTATTTCCGGGTCTGGGGCCAACGGCCTGACTTTC. The chain joins TRBV19 to TRBJ2-6; D possibly corresponds to TRBD1 (5 bases). From germline, CDR1 is LNHDA and CDR2 SQIVND (reference sequence). This CDR3 comprises 15 residues. Together with reference TRBV19 and TRBJ2-6, the CDR3 gives the full variable domain: DGGITQSPKYLFRKEGQNVTLSCEQNLNHDAMYWYRQDPGQGLRLIYYSQIVNDFQKGDIAEGYSVSREKKESFPLTVTSAQKNPTAFYLCASSISGSGANGLTFGAGSRLTVL.

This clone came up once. This chain's CDR3 is CASTSPGQTNTGELFF. The CDR3 DNA follows: TGTGCCAGCACCTCTCCCGGACAGACTAACACCGGGGAGCTGTTTTTT. This chain uses TRBV28 with TRBJ2-2, with D perhaps matching TRBD1 (6 bases). Germline V gene lookup returns CDR1 MDHEN and CDR2 SYDVKM. This CDR3 is 16 amino acids long. V lost 7 bases, J lost 2 bases, and 17 bases lay in between.

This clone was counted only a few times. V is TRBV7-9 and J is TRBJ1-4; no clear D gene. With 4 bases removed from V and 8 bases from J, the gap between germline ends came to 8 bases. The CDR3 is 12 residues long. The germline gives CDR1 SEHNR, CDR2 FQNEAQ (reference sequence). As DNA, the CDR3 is TGTGCCAGCAGCTCCCCCGGGGAAAAACTGTTTTTT. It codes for CASSSPGEKLFF. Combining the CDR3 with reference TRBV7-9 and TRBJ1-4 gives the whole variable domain DTGVSQNPRHKITKRGQNVTFRCDPISEHNRLYWYRQTLGQGPEFLTYFQNEAQLEKSRLLSDRFSAERPKGSFSTLEIQRTEQGDSAMYLCASSSPGEKLFFGSGTQLSVL.

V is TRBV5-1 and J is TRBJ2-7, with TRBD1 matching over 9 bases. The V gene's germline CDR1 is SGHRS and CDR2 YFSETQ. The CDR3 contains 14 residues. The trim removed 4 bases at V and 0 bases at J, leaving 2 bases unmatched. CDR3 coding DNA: TGCGCCAGCAGCCGACAGGGGGACTCCTACGAGCAGTACTTC. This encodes CASSRQGDSYEQYF. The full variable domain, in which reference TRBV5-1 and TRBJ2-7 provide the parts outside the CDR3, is KAGVTQTPRYLIKTRGQQVTLSCSPISGHRSVSWYQQTPGQGLQFLFEYFSETQRNKGNFPGRFSGRQFSNSRSEMNVSTLELGDSALYLCASSRQGDSYEQYFGPGTRLTVT.

CDR3 sequence reads: CASGGLATGELFF. CDR3 sequence (DNA): TGTGCCAGCGGCGGACTAGCGACCGGGGAGCTGTTTTTT. This chain links TRBV6-1 with TRBJ2-2; 9 bases align to TRBD2. V lost 8 bases, J lost 5 bases, and 3 bases stayed unmatched. CDR1 MNHNS and CDR2 SASEGT come from the germline V gene. This CDR3 region has 13 residues.

The DNA of the CDR3 is TGTGCCAGCAGTTACCTCTCGGGGGACAATGAGCAGTTCTTC. It encodes CASSYLSGDNEQFF. The chain employs TRBV6-6 and TRBJ2-1; a weak D match, TRBD2 (6 bases). The CDR3 sequence is 14 residues long. Germline CDR1 reads MNHNY; CDR2 reads SVGAGI (reference sequence). The germline V and J ends were trimmed by 2 bases and 5 bases, with 10 bases remaining between them.

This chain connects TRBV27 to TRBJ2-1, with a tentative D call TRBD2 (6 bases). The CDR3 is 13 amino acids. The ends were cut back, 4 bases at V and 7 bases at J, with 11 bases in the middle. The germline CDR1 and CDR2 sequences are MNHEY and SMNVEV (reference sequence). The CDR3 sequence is CASSYIGTNEQFF. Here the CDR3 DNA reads TGTGCCAGCAGTTACATTGGGACTAATGAGCAGTTCTTC.

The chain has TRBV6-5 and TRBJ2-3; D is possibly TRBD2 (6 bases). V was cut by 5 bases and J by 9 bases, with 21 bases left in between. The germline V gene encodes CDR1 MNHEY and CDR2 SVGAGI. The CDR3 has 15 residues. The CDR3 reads CASSRSGYGPATQYF. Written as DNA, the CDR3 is TGTGCCAGCAGTCGTAGCGGTTACGGACCGGCGACGCAGTATTTT.

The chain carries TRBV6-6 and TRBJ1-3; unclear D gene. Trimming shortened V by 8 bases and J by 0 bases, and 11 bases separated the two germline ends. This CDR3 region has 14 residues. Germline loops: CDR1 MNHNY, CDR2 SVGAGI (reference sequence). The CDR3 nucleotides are TGTGCCAGCCATTTTTGGCCCTCTGGAAACACCATATATTTT. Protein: CASHFWPSGNTIYF.

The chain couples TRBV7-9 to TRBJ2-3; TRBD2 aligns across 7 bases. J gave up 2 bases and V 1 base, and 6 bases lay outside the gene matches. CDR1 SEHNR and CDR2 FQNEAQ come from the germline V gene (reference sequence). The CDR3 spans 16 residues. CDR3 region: CASSLVLGTNTDTQYF. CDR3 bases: TGTGCCAGCAGCTTAGTATTAGGGACTAACACAGATACGCAGTATTTT.

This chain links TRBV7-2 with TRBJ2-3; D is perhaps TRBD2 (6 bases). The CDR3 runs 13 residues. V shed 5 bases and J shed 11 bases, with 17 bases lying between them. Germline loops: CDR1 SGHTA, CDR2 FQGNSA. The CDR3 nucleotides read TGTGCCAGCAGCAGCAACCGGGACTCAAAGCAGTATTTT. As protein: CASSSNRDSKQYF.

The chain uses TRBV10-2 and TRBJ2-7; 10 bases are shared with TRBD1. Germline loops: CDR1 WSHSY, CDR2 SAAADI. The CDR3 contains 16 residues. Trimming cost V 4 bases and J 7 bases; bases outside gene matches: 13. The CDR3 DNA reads TGCGCCAGCAGTGGAGGCCGGGACAGGGGAACGTGGGAGCAGTACTTC. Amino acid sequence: CASSGGRDRGTWEQYF.

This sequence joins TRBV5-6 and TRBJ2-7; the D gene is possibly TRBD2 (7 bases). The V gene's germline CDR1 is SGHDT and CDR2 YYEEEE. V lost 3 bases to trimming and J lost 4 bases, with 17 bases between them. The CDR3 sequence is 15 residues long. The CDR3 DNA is TGTGCCAGCAGCTCCCTTGGGGGGGGCGGGTACGAGCAGTACTTC. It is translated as CASSSLGGGGYEQYF. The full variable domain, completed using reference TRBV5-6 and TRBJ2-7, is DAGVTQSPTHLIKTRGQQVTLRCSPKSGHDTVSWYQQALGQGPQFIFQYYEEEERQRGNFPDRFSGHQFPNYSSELNVNALLLGDSALYLCASSSLGGGGYEQYFGPGTRLTVT.

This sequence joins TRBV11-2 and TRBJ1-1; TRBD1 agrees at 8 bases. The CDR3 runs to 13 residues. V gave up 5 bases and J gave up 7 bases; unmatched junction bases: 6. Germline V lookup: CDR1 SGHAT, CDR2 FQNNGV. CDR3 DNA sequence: TGTGCCAGCAGCAACACAGGGGGGAGTGAAGCTTTCTTT. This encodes CASSNTGGSEAFF. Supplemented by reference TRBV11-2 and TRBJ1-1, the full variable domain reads EAGVAQSPRYKIIEKRQSVAFWCNPISGHATLYWYQQILGQGPKLLIQFQNNGVVDDSQLPKDRFSAERLKGVDSTLKIQPAKLEDSAVYLCASSNTGGSEAFFGQGTRLTVV.

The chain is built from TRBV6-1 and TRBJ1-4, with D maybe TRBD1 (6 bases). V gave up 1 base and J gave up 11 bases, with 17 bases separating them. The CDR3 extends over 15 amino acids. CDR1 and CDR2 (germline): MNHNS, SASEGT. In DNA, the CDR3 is TGTGCCAGCAGTGAAGATGGAGGGGGACTAGGGAAACTGTTTTTT. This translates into CASSEDGGGLGKLFF.

CDR3 protein: CASSRTDYSYEQYF. CDR3 nucleotide sequence: TGTGCCAGCAGTAGGACGGACTATTCCTACGAGCAGTACTTC. The chain employs TRBV6-1 and TRBJ2-7, with a tentative D call TRBD2 (6 bases). V was pared by 5 bases and J by 1 base, with 12 bases between. This CDR3 is 14 amino acids long. The germline CDR1 and CDR2 sequences are MNHNS and SASEGT.

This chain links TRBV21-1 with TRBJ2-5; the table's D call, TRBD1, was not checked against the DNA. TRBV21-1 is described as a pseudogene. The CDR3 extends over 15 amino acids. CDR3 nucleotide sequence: TGTGCCAGCACCGAGCCTGGGACAGCCAAAGAGACCCAGTACTTC. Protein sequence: CASTEPGTAKETQYF.

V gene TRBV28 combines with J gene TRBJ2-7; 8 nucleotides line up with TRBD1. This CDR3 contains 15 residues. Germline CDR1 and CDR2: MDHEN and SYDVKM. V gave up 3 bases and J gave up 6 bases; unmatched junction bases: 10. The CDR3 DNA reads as TGTGCCAGCAGTTTGTTTCCGGGACAGGAAGGCGAGCAGTACTTC. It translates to CASSLFPGQEGEQYF.

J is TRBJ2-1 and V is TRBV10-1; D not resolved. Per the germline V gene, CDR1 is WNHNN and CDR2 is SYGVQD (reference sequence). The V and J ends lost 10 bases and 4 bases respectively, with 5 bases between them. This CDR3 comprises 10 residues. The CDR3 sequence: CATPYNEQFF. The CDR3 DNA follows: TGCGCCACCCCATACAATGAGCAGTTCTTC.

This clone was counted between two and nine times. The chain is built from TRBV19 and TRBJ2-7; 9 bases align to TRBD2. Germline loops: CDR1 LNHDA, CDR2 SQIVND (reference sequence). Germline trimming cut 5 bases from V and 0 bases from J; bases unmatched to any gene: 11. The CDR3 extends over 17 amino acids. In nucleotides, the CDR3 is TGTGCCAGTAGTCGGCGAGCGGGGGGCCGAAGCTCCTACGAGCAGTACTTC. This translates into CASSRRAGGRSSYEQYF.

CDR3 DNA: TGTGCCAGCAGCCAGGCGACTAGCGGGGCTTTGACAGATACGCAGTATTTT. This translates into CASSQATSGALTDTQYF. The chain has TRBV4-2 and TRBJ2-3, with 11 bases that match TRBD2. The length of the CDR3 is 17 residues. Germline lookup yields CDR1 LGHNA and CDR2 YNFKEQ. V was pared by 3 bases and J by 3 bases, with 8 bases of the junction left unmatched.

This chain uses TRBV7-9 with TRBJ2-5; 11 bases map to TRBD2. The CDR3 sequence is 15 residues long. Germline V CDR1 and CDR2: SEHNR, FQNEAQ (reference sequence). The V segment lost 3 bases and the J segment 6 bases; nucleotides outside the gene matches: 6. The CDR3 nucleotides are TGTGCCAGCAGCTTTAGCGGGGGGGCCGCAAAGACCCAGTACTTC. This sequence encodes CASSFSGGAAKTQYF.